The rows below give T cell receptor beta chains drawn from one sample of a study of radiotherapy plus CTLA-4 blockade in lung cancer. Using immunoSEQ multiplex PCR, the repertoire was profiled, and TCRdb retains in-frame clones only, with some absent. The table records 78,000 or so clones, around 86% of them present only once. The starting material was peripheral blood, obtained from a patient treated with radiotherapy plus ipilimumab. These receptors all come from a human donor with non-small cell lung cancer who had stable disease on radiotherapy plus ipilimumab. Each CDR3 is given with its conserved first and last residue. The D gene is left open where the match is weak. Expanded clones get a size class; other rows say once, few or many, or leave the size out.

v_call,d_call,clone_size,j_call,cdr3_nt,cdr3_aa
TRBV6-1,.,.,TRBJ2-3,TGTGCCAGCAGTGAAAGTTTGCGCACAGATACGCAGTATTTT,CASSESLRTDTQYF
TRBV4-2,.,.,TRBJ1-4,TGTGCCAGCAGCCAAGGCTCGACAGACACTAATGAAAAACTGTTTTTT,CASSQGSTDTNEKLFF
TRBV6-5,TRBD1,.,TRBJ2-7,TGTGCCAGCAGTCGTACGGGACAGGGGCCCTACGAGCAGTACTTC,CASSRTGQGPYEQYF
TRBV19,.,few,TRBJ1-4,TGTGCCAGTAGTATAGATGCGACAGGCGGGGAAAAACTGTTTTTT,CASSIDATGGEKLFF
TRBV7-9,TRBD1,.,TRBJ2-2,TGTGCCAGCAGCTCCTTCCCGACAGGGAAGGTGTCCGGGGAGCTGTTTTTT,CASSSFPTGKVSGELFF
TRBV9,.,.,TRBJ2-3,TGTGCCAGCAGCGTGGACAGCCCCGGGGATACGCAGTATTTT,CASSVDSPGDTQYF
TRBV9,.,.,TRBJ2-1,TGTGCCAGCAGCGCACAGGGTCTCGGACTCAATGAGCAGTTCTTC,CASSAQGLGLNEQFF
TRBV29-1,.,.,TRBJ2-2,TGCAGCGTTTCCCGGGACACCGGGGAGCTGTTTTTT,CSVSRDTGELFF
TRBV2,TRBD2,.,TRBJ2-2,TGTGCCACCCGGCGGGAGGGAGGGCACACCGGGGAGCTGTTTTTT,CATRREGGHTGELFF
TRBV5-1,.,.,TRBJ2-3,TGCGCCAGCAGCCCCGAGGGCCGGCGGAGAGCTGATACGCAGTATTTT,CASSPEGRRRADTQYF
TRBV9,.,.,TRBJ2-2,TGTGCCAGCAGCATCATGGACATTGCTCGTGGCACCGGGGAGCTGTTTTTT,CASSIMDIARGTGELFF
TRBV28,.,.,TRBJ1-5,TGTGCCAGCAGGGAATCGGCTAGCAATCAGCCCCAGCATTTT,CASRESASNQPQHF
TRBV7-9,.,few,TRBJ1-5,TGTGCCAGCAGCTTAGAAAATCAGCCCCAGCATTTT,CASSLENQPQHF
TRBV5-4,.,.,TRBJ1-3,TGTGCCAGCAGCTTAGGGGGACGGTACTCTGGAAACACCATATATTTT,CASSLGGRYSGNTIYF
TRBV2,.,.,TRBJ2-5,TGTGCCAGCTCCCTGGGTTTTGGCCAAGAGACCCAGTACTTC,CASSLGFGQETQYF
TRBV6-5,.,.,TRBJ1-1,TGTGCCAGCAGAAACGGGGGGGTAACTGAAGCTTTCTTT,CASRNGGVTEAFF
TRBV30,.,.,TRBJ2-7,TGTGCCTGGAGTGTACGCGACTACACCTACGAGCAGTACTTC,CAWSVRDYTYEQYF
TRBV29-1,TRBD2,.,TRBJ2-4,TGCAGCGCCCGGGGGGGAGCCAAAAACATTCAGTACTTC,CSARGGAKNIQYF
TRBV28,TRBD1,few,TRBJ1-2,TGTGCCAGCAGTTCCCACTCAGGGGGCCCATATGGGGGCTACACCTTC,CASSSHSGGPYGGYTF
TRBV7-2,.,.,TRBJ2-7,TGTGCCAGCAGCTCGCAGGGGGGTGGCGAGCAGTACTTC,CASSSQGGGEQYF
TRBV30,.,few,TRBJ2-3,TGTGCCTGGAGTGTACGGGAACCACCAGATACGCAGTATTTT,CAWSVREPPDTQYF
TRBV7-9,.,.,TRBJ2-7,TGTGCCAGCAGCCCCTCCCGGGACCGGCTATCCGAGCAGTACTTC,CASSPSRDRLSEQYF
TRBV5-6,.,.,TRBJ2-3,TGTGCCAGCAGACCCCAAACCCTAGTTGAAGATACGCAGTATTTT,CASRPQTLVEDTQYF
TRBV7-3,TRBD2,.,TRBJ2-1,TGTGCCAGCAGGTTTCGGACTAGCGGGCAAAACAATGAGCAGTTCTTC,CASRFRTSGQNNEQFF
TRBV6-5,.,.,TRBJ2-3,TGTGCCAGCAAAGCAGGGAACACAGATACGCAGTATTTT,CASKAGNTDTQYF
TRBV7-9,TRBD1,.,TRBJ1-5,TGTGCCAGCAGCCCGGGACAGGCCAGTTTCAATCAGCCCCAGCATTTT,CASSPGQASFNQPQHF
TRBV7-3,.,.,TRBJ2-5,TGTGCCTCCTCCCGGGGATTTCAAGAGACCCAGTACTTC,CASSRGFQETQYF
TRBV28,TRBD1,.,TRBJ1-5,TGTGCCAGCAGTTACAGGGGGCTTGGCAATCAGCCCCAGCATTTT,CASSYRGLGNQPQHF
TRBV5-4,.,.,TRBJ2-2,TGTGCCAGCAGCTTGGCGGCGGGGCGGGGCGGGGAGCTGTTTTTT,CASSLAAGRGGELFF